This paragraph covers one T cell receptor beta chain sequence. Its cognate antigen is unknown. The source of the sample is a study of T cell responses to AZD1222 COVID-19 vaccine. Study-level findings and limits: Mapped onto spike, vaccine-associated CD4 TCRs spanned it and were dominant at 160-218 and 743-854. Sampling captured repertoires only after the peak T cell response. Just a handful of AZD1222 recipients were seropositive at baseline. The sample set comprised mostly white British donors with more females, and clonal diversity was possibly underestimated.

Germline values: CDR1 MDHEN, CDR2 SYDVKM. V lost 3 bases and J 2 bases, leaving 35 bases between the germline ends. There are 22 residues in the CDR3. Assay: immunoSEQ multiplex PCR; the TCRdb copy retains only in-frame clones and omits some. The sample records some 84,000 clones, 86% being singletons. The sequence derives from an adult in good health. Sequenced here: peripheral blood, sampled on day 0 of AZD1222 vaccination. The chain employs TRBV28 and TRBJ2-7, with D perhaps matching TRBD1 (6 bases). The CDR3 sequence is CASSLGTLLLDRARTQPYEQYF. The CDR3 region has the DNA TGTGCCAGCAGTTTGGGGACCCTCCTTTTGGACAGAGCGCGAACACAACCCTACGAGCAGTACTTC. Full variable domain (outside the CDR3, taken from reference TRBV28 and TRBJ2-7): DVKVTQSSRYLVKRTGEKVFLECVQDMDHENMFWYRQDPGLGLRLIYFSYDVKMKEKGDIPEGYSVSREKKERFSLILESASTNQTSMYLCASSLGTLLLDRARTQPYEQYFGPGTRLTVT.